The T cell receptor beta chain described here comes from a study of post-analysis software for immune sequencing data. Built from TCR beta cDNA, the libraries had unique molecular identifiers in them. TCRdb processed the PCR reads anew with MiXCR; each CDR3 protein has one entry. The sample shows around 770,000 distinct CDR3 sequences, under 60% of them seen only once. This clonotype was found a few times. The target antigen is unknown. Study results and limitations: The study found significantly lower normalized Chao1 diversity in multiple sclerosis patients than in controls. Elevated frequency relative to controls characterized roughly 5 TRBV segments in patients, TRBV5-6, TRBV5-1 and TRBV20-1 among them.

V shed 5 bases, J shed 0 bases, and the junction held 7 bases outside the gene matches. The CDR3 contains 17 residues. This chain links TRBV12-3 or TRBV12-4 with TRBJ2-6, with 7 bases identical to TRBD1. This clonotype was sampled from a girl aged 5 to 17 with multiple sclerosis. Sequences were obtained from blood. The CDR3 nucleotides read TGTGCCAGCAGTCGGACAGGCCAAAACTCTGGGGCCAACGTCCTGACTTTC. Translation: CASSRTGQNSGANVLTF.